A selection of T cell receptor beta chains follows, all from one sample in a study of cytomegalovirus exposure and HLA in healthy donors. Profiled with immunoSEQ multiplex PCR; TCRdb holds only in-frame clones, not every one. Of some 130,000 clones listed, roughly 90% are singletons. Sequenced material: PBMCs. The receptors here all came from a young man in good health and CMV-seronegative. CDR3s include the opening cysteine and the closing phenylalanine or tryptophan. Fields, in order: D gene, clone size, V gene, J gene, CDR3 protein, CDR3 DNA. The D gene is left open where the match is weak. Clone sizes are given selectively: once, few, many, or a class where the clone is expanded.

D: TRBD2
size: -
V: TRBV29-1
J: TRBJ2-1
CDR3: CSVTGLAGVGEQFF
DNA: TGCAGCGTTACGGGACTAGCGGGAGTGGGTGAGCAGTTCTTC

D: -
size: many
V: TRBV21-1
J: TRBJ2-7
CDR3: CASSNGGGPSGSSYEQYF
DNA: TGTGCCAGCAGCAACGGTGGAGGCCCCAGCGGGAGCTCCTACGAGCAGTACTTC

D: TRBD2
size: -
V: TRBV7-9
J: TRBJ2-7
CDR3: CASASGPSWEQYF
DNA: TGTGCCAGCGCTAGCGGCCCCTCTTGGGAGCAGTACTTC

D: -
size: -
V: TRBV2
J: TRBJ1-5
CDR3: CASRDGQPGNQPQHF
DNA: TGTGCCAGCAGAGATGGACAGCCGGGAAATCAGCCCCAGCATTTT

D: TRBD1
size: -
V: TRBV6-6
J: TRBJ2-3
CDR3: CASRPPGQAPPDTQYF
DNA: TGTGCCAGCAGGCCTCCGGGACAGGCCCCCCCAGATACGCAGTATTTT

D: TRBD1
size: -
V: TRBV29-1
J: TRBJ2-3
CDR3: CSSSTGGSTDTQYF
DNA: TGCAGCTCCTCCACAGGGGGTAGCACAGATACGCAGTATTTT

D: TRBD1
size: -
V: TRBV19
J: TRBJ1-5
CDR3: CASSLLGTGGQPQHF
DNA: TGTGCCAGTAGCCTCTTAGGGACAGGAGGACAGCCCCAGCATTTT

D: TRBD2
size: -
V: TRBV11-2
J: TRBJ2-7
CDR3: CASSSPGLAASYEQYF
DNA: TGTGCCAGCAGTTCCCCCGGACTAGCGGCCTCCTACGAGCAGTACTTC

D: TRBD2
size: -
V: TRBV5-1
J: TRBJ2-1
CDR3: CASSFSGSNEQFF
DNA: TGCGCCAGCAGCTTTAGCGGGAGCAATGAGCAGTTCTTC

D: -
size: once
V: TRBV5-1
J: TRBJ1-1
CDR3: CASTILTGNTEAFF
DNA: TGCGCCAGCACTATCCTCACGGGGAACACTGAAGCTTTCTTT

D: TRBD1
size: -
V: TRBV29-1
J: TRBJ1-1
CDR3: CSGLQGQGGTEAFF
DNA: TGCAGCGGGCTGCAGGGACAGGGAGGCACTGAAGCTTTCTTT

D: TRBD2
size: -
V: TRBV5-1
J: TRBJ2-1
CDR3: CASSPQSGSSYNEQFF
DNA: TGCGCCAGCAGCCCTCAGAGCGGGAGCTCCTACAATGAGCAGTTCTTC

D: -
size: -
V: TRBV10-1
J: TRBJ1-6
CDR3: CASSARGGNSPLHF
DNA: TGCGCCAGCAGTGCAAGGGGCGGTAATTCACCCCTCCACTTT

D: TRBD1
size: -
V: TRBV2
J: TRBJ1-2
CDR3: CASSDQGTATYGYTF
DNA: TGTGCCAGCAGTGATCAAGGGACAGCCACCTATGGCTACACCTTC

D: -
size: -
V: TRBV7-2
J: TRBJ2-7
CDR3: CASSPNSYEQYF
DNA: TGTGCCAGCAGCCCCAATTCCTACGAGCAGTACTTC

D: -
size: -
V: TRBV7-9
J: TRBJ1-4
CDR3: CASTSETEKLFF
DNA: TGTGCCAGCACCTCTGAGACAGAAAAACTGTTTTTT

D: -
size: -
V: TRBV7-6
J: TRBJ1-1
CDR3: CASSLPGTNTEAFF
DNA: TGTGCCAGCAGCTTACCAGGTACGAACACTGAAGCTTTCTTT

D: TRBD2
size: -
V: TRBV9
J: TRBJ2-1
CDR3: CASSVVAGDYNEQFF
DNA: TGTGCCAGCAGCGTAGTAGCGGGAGACTACAATGAGCAGTTCTTC

D: TRBD1
size: -
V: TRBV29-1
J: TRBJ2-7
CDR3: CSVTGTGVYEQYF
DNA: TGCAGCGTTACCGGGACAGGGGTCTACGAGCAGTACTTC

D: TRBD1
size: -
V: TRBV5-1
J: TRBJ1-1
CDR3: CASSYLTGANTEAFF
DNA: TGCGCCAGCAGCTACCTGACAGGGGCGAACACTGAAGCTTTCTTT

D: -
size: once
V: TRBV13
J: TRBJ1-1
CDR3: CASGAGATEAFF
DNA: TGTGCCAGCGGGGCAGGGGCCACTGAAGCTTTCTTT

D: TRBD2
size: -
V: TRBV29-1
J: TRBJ2-1
CDR3: CSVPGTSPYNEQFF
DNA: TGCAGCGTCCCCGGGACTAGCCCTTACAATGAGCAGTTCTTC

D: -
size: -
V: TRBV6-1
J: TRBJ1-3
CDR3: CASREPSPSSGNTIYF
DNA: TGTGCCAGCAGAGAACCAAGCCCGAGCTCTGGAAACACCATATATTTT

D: -
size: -
V: TRBV4-1
J: TRBJ1-5
CDR3: CASSQEAGAVNQPQHF
DNA: TGCGCCAGCAGCCAAGAAGCGGGGGCGGTCAATCAGCCCCAGCATTTT

D: TRBD2
size: -
V: TRBV13
J: TRBJ2-7
CDR3: CASSSTSGNRDEQYF
DNA: TGTGCCAGCAGCTCTACTAGCGGGAATCGAGACGAGCAGTACTTC

D: TRBD1
size: -
V: TRBV5-4
J: TRBJ1-2
CDR3: CASSPMTGVSSYGYTF
DNA: TGTGCCAGCAGCCCGATGACAGGGGTCTCCTCCTATGGCTACACCTTC

D: -
size: few
V: TRBV19
J: TRBJ1-1
CDR3: CATKGLTGTEAFF
DNA: TGTGCCACCAAAGGTCTCACGGGAACTGAAGCTTTCTTT

D: -
size: -
V: TRBV11-2
J: TRBJ2-7
CDR3: CASRSTYEQYF
DNA: TGTGCCAGCAGAAGCACTTACGAGCAGTACTTC

D: TRBD1
size: -
V: TRBV11-2
J: TRBJ1-2
CDR3: CASSPSGTGGRSYTF
DNA: TGTGCCAGCAGCCCTTCCGGGACAGGGGGAAGGAGCTACACCTTC

D: TRBD1
size: -
V: TRBV13
J: TRBJ2-7
CDR3: CASSPLGQDYEQYF
DNA: TGTGCCAGCAGCCCCCTAGGACAGGACTACGAGCAGTACTTC

D: TRBD2
size: -
V: TRBV7-9
J: TRBJ2-7
CDR3: CASSRGLAGTTYEQYF
DNA: TGTGCCAGCAGTCGCGGACTAGCGGGGACTACCTACGAGCAGTACTTC

D: -
size: -
V: TRBV6-1
J: TRBJ1-4
CDR3: CASSDYRETTNEKLFF
DNA: TGTGCCAGCAGTGACTACAGGGAGACAACTAATGAAAAACTGTTTTTT

D: TRBD1
size: -
V: TRBV7-9
J: TRBJ2-7
CDR3: CASSSRPQDRSSYEQYF
DNA: TGTGCCAGCAGCTCACGGCCACAGGACAGGAGCTCCTACGAGCAGTACTTC

D: -
size: -
V: TRBV18
J: TRBJ2-7
CDR3: CASSSTQGTIEQYF
DNA: TGTGCCAGCTCGTCTACACAGGGAACGATAGAGCAGTACTTC

D: -
size: -
V: TRBV19
J: TRBJ2-7
CDR3: CASSIQGEQYF
DNA: TGTGCCAGTAGTATCCAGGGCGAGCAGTACTTC

D: TRBD1
size: -
V: TRBV6-1
J: TRBJ2-5
CDR3: CASSEGQWSETQYF
DNA: TGTGCCAGCAGTGAGGGACAGTGGTCAGAGACCCAGTACTTC

D: TRBD1
size: -
V: TRBV15
J: TRBJ2-7
CDR3: CATSRGGQGYEQYF
DNA: TGTGCCACCAGTCGAGGGGGACAGGGCTACGAGCAGTACTTC

D: TRBD1
size: -
V: TRBV4-3
J: TRBJ1-4
CDR3: CASSRKQGSPEKLFF
DNA: TGCGCCAGCAGCCGAAAACAGGGGTCCCCTGAAAAACTGTTTTTT

D: TRBD1
size: -
V: TRBV7-2
J: TRBJ1-2
CDR3: CASSSSVGTGVNYGYTF
DNA: TGTGCCAGCAGCTCTTCGGTAGGGACAGGGGTAAACTATGGCTACACCTTC

D: -
size: -
V: TRBV27
J: TRBJ1-1
CDR3: CASSSGTPEAFF
DNA: TGTGCCAGCAGTTCCGGGACACCTGAAGCTTTCTTT

D: TRBD2
size: -
V: TRBV30
J: TRBJ2-1
CDR3: CAWSTTSGRAAEQFF
DNA: TGTGCCTGGTCCACCACTAGCGGGAGGGCCGCTGAGCAGTTCTTC

D: -
size: -
V: TRBV7-9
J: TRBJ2-2
CDR3: CASSLAGAGNAGELFF
DNA: TGTGCCAGCAGCTTAGCTGGCGCAGGGAACGCGGGGGAGCTGTTTTTT

D: -
size: -
V: TRBV18
J: TRBJ2-3
CDR3: CASSPDRQSTDTQYF
DNA: TGTGCCAGCTCACCAGATAGACAGAGCACAGATACGCAGTATTTT

D: -
size: -
V: TRBV2
J: TRBJ1-2
CDR3: CASSEGPRDYGYTF
DNA: TGTGCCAGCAGTGAGGGCCCGCGGGACTATGGCTACACCTTC